These T cell receptor beta chains were read from a single sample in a study of shared clonotypes between healthy human individuals. TCRdb's copy holds only in-frame clones and misses some; the assay was immunoSEQ multiplex PCR. The data contain roughly 2.4 million clones, approximately 96% of them singletons. The sample consisted of naive CD4+ T cells sorted from blood. The receptor set was obtained from a man aged 18 to 29 in good health. Both conserved end residues are part of each CDR3. D genes are given only for firm matches. A clone size is listed for some rows: how often the clone was seen (once, few, many), or a class if it is expanded.

NA 14 TRBJ2-7 NA TRBV5-6 CASSPLGQHHEQYF TGTGCCAGCAGCCCCTTAGGCCAACACCACGAGCAGTACTTC
once 14 TRBJ2-2 NA TRBV5-4 CASSLDAGSGELFF TGTGCCAGCAGCTTGGATGCAGGATCCGGGGAGCTGTTTTTT
NA 12 TRBJ1-2 NA TRBV5-1 CASSLVNRGYTF TGCGCCAGCAGCTTGGTTAACCGAGGCTACACCTTC
NA 12 TRBJ2-3 NA TRBV18 CASSPGTDTQYF TGTGCCAGCTCACCAGGCACAGATACGCAGTATTTT
NA 12 TRBJ2-1 TRBD1 TRBV2 CARGTGYNEQFF TGTGCCAGGGGGACAGGGTACAATGAGCAGTTCTTC
NA 15 TRBJ1-5 NA TRBV27 CASSLKGVTHQPQHF TGTGCCAGCAGTTTAAAGGGAGTAACGCATCAGCCCCAGCATTTT
NA 16 TRBJ2-7 NA TRBV7-2 CASSLARIQGIHEQYF TGTGCCAGCAGCTTAGCGCGGATTCAGGGAATCCACGAGCAGTACTTC
NA 13 TRBJ2-7 NA TRBV29-1 CSVQTRLSLEQYF TGCAGCGTTCAGACCCGGCTAAGCCTCGAGCAGTACTTC
once 14 TRBJ2-1 TRBD1 TRBV6-1 CASSVQGAINEQFF TGTGCCAGCAGTGTCCAGGGGGCGATAAATGAGCAGTTCTTC
NA 16 TRBJ2-5 TRBD2 TRBV28 CASSLPGLAGAGTQYF TGTGCCAGCAGTCTTCCCGGACTAGCGGGGGCGGGAACCCAGTACTTC
NA 15 TRBJ2-6 NA TRBV5-1 CASSPQPSGANVLTF TGCGCCAGCAGCCCGCAGCCCTCTGGGGCCAACGTCCTGACTTTC
NA 12 TRBJ1-2 NA TRBV11-2 CASSLANYGYTF TGTGCCAGCAGCTTGGCTAACTATGGCTACACCTTC
NA 14 TRBJ2-3 NA TRBV9 CASSFRGLPDTQYF TGTGCCAGCAGCTTTCGGGGGCTCCCGGATACGCAGTATTTT
NA 16 TRBJ2-5 NA TRBV5-4 CASSLSTGLGGETQYF TGTGCCAGCAGCCTGTCCACAGGGCTTGGTGGTGAGACCCAGTACTTC
NA 12 TRBJ2-3 NA TRBV7-3 CASSSSPGTQYF TGTGCCAGCAGCTCCTCTCCGGGGACGCAGTATTTT
NA 13 TRBJ1-1 TRBD1 TRBV5-1 CASSPGQGEGAFF TGCGCCAGCAGCCCCGGACAGGGGGAGGGGGCTTTCTTT
NA 13 TRBJ2-7 TRBD2 TRBV2 CANSGEGGYEQYF TGTGCCAACTCTGGGGAGGGTGGGTACGAGCAGTACTTC